This T cell receptor (beta chain) was found in a study of shared clonotypes between healthy human individuals. Findings and caveats of the study: Limitation of the genetic and exposure-history diversity represented came from the few donors.

Positively selected for CCR7, the CD45RO-negative cells used as naive CD8 cells excluded terminally differentiated effector memory CD45RA+ cells. As concerns this clone: Its antigen is as yet unknown.

Produced via immunoSEQ multiplex PCR; TCRdb's table is partial and in-frame only. This table has about 2 million clones, about 94% appearing once. V gave up 4 bases and J gave up 2 bases; unmatched junction bases: 8. The CDR3 runs 16 residues. CDR1 is MNHNY and CDR2 is SVGAGI in the germline V gene (reference sequence). The sample taken for sequencing was naive CD8+ T cells sorted from blood. The chain carries TRBV6-6 and TRBJ2-3; the match to TRBD2 covers 8 bases. The TCR comes from a man aged 18-30 years in good health. As DNA, the CDR3 is TGTGCCAGCAGTTCCCCGGTAGCGGGAATCACAGATACGCAGTATTTT. Protein: CASSSPVAGITDTQYF.